Listed here are 6 T cell receptor beta chains from one sample, sequenced in a study of T-cell memory formation after mild COVID-19. TCRdb re-called the 5' RACE reads through MiXCR, storing one row per CDR3 protein. The sample shows some 40,000 distinct CDR3 sequences, 7.3% of them seen only once. Sequencing was performed on PBMCs or a T cell subset sorted from them (not recorded which). All receptors derive from a man between 18 and 35 years old who had mild COVID-19 (a few samples of this study predate the infection). Cell type and time point are not known.

The chain combines TRBV7-3 with TRBJ2-2, with 9 bases identical to TRBD2. The ends lost 1 base at V and 5 bases at J; junction bases unmatched: 5. Per the germline V gene, CDR1 is SGHTA and CDR2 is FQGTGA. CDR3 length: 16 amino acids. The CDR3 reads CASSLNSGGRTGELFF. Written as DNA, the CDR3 is TGTGCCAGCAGCTTAAATAGCGGGGGCCGGACCGGGGAGCTGTTTTTT.

This clonotype showed up just a few times. The chain combines TRBV14 with TRBJ2-3; 8 bases are shared with TRBD2. CDR1 and CDR2 from the germline V gene are SGHDN and FVKESK. CDR3 length equals 16 residues. V was clipped by 4 bases and J by 0 bases; unmatched bases: 6. The chain's CDR3 is CASSPYSGASTDTQYF. DNA of the CDR3: TGTGCCAGCAGCCCCTATAGCGGGGCTAGCACAGATACGCAGTATTTT.

This chain connects TRBV20-1 to TRBJ1-5, with D hard to call. CDR1 and CDR2 from the germline V gene are DFQATT and SNEGSKA (reference sequence). The CDR3 length is 14 residues. Trimming cost V 3 bases and J 0 bases, with 9 bases left between them. The CDR3 sequence: CSASARGSNQPQHF. Written as DNA, the CDR3 is TGCAGTGCTAGCGCTCGGGGTAGCAATCAGCCCCAGCATTTT.

This clonotype was observed a few times. The chain combines TRBV7-6 with TRBJ2-2, with D unresolved. V shed 2 bases and J shed 2 bases, with 6 bases lying between them. CDR1 is SGHVS, CDR2 FNYEAQ, per germline. The CDR3 runs to 14 residues. CDR3 DNA sequence: TGTGCCAGCAGCTTAAGCCGAAACACCGGGGAGCTGTTTTTT. Protein sequence: CASSLSRNTGELFF.

Only a few counts were recorded for this clonotype. The chain links TRBV5-1 to TRBJ2-3; D call uncertain. The CDR3 has 13 residues. The germline V gene encodes CDR1 SGHRS and CDR2 YFSETQ. Trimming stripped 3 bases from V and 2 bases from J, with 7 bases between. In DNA form, the CDR3 reads TGCGCCAGCAGCTCGTGGGACACAGATACGCAGTATTTT. Translating it yields CASSSWDTDTQYF.

This clonotype was seen many times. V is TRBV3-1 and J is TRBJ1-3; maybe TRBD1 (6 bases). The CDR3 sequence is 13 residues long. Between the trimmed V and J ends, which lost 4 bases and 8 bases, there was a span of 12 bases. Looked up from germline, CDR1 is LGHDT and CDR2 is YNNKEL (reference sequence). The CDR3 DNA is TGTGCCAGCAGCCGGAACAGGGAAGACACCATATATTTT. It codes for CASSRNREDTIYF.